This T cell receptor beta chain derives from a study of CD8 T cells in Susac syndrome. Trimming took 5 bases from V and 8 from J; bases not matched to a gene: 12. The germline V gene encodes CDR1 KGHSH and CDR2 LQKENI. The CDR3 length is 15 residues. After extraction with the RNeasy kit, about 0.45 to 1 ug of the RNA was reverse transcribed using random hexamers. immunoSEQ multiplex PCR amplified TCR beta CDR3 across 54 Vbeta, 13 Jbeta. TCRdb passed the immunoSEQ multiplex PCR reads through MiXCR, listing each CDR3 protein once. The sample yields approximately 160,000 distinct CDR3 sequences, 93% seen once. TCR beta was sequenced from blood CD8+ and CD4+ T cells. Controls matched for sex and age were healthy donors. Bulk CD8+ and CD4+ cells came from magnetic negative isolation; CD8+ TEMRA by FACS.

The source material was CD4+ T cells from PBMCs. This sequence originates from a human donor in good health. The gene calls are TRBV18 and TRBJ1-2; TRBD1 aligns across 9 bases. The CDR3 sequence: CASSTQPGQGRGYTF. The DNA of the CDR3 is TGTGCCAGCTCAACCCAACCGGGACAGGGTCGGGGCTACACCTTC. Using reference TRBV18 and TRBJ1-2 for the parts outside the CDR3, the full variable domain is NAGVMQNPRHLVRRRGQEARLRCSPMKGHSHVYWYRQLPEEGLKFMVYLQKENIIDESGMPKERFSAEFPKEGPSILRIQQVVRGDSAAYFCASSTQPGQGRGYTFGSGTRLTVV.